This T cell receptor (beta chain) stems from a study of technical replicates of blood from a handful of donors. Looked up from germline, CDR1 is SEHNR and CDR2 is FQNEAQ (reference sequence). The CDR3 extends over 15 amino acids. Trimming took 2 bases from V and 7 from J; bases not matched to a gene: 7. TCRdb's table, derived via immunoSEQ multiplex PCR, lists solely in-frame clones and lacks some. The sample carries roughly 70,000 clones, roughly 90% recorded once. The source material was PBMCs. The rearrangement uses TRBV7-9 and TRBJ2-5; 10 bases line up with TRBD2. This sequence originates from a human donor in good health. Some clones in this sample may be carry-over from other donors' samples. The chain's CDR3 is CASSLRSGGAGTQYF. In DNA form, the CDR3 reads TGTGCCAGCAGCTTAAGGAGCGGGGGGGCAGGGACCCAGTACTTC.